Following are 14 T cell receptor beta chains from one sample sequenced in a study of graft-versus-host responses after intestinal transplantation. These TCRs are of unknown antigen specificity. TCRdb's copy holds only in-frame clones and misses some; the assay was immunoSEQ multiplex PCR. The sample has 100,000 to 130,000 clones, roughly 87% seen once. The sample was unstimulated CD4+ T cells sorted from spleen or lymph node cells, taken before transplant. The receptors shown here come from a human donor who was the organ donor for an intestinal transplant.

The chain recombines TRBV5-1 with TRBJ2-5; D might be TRBD2 (6 bases). Trimming cost V 4 bases and J 5 bases, with 18 bases left between them. This CDR3 is 15 amino acids long. Germline values: CDR1 SGHRS, CDR2 YFSETQ. DNA of the CDR3: TGCGCCAGCAGCCCGAGACTAGAAGTCTCCGAGACCCAGTACTTC. Its translation is CASSPRLEVSETQYF.

This chain connects TRBV10-1 to TRBJ2-3; 8 nucleotides match TRBD2. From germline, CDR1 is WNHNN and CDR2 SYGVQD (reference sequence). The CDR3 runs 16 residues. The trim removed 2 bases at V and 2 bases at J, leaving 6 bases unmatched. The CDR3 protein is CASSETGGANTDTQYF. In DNA, the CDR3 is TGCGCCAGCAGTGAGACGGGGGGGGCCAACACAGATACGCAGTATTTT.

CDR3 bases: TGTGCCAGCAGTTTATTAAGGGGTAGCGGTTACAATGAGCAGTTCTTC. Its translation is CASSLLRGSGYNEQFF. The V gene is TRBV27, the J gene TRBJ2-1; D may be TRBD2 (6 bases). The V gene lost 1 base and the J gene lost 4 bases, with 14 bases spanning the gap. Germline V gene sequence: CDR1 MNHEY, CDR2 SMNVEV (reference sequence). This CDR3 is 16 amino acids long.

A note on this clone: Other nucleotide sequences from this sample produce the same CDR3. The chain uses TRBV5-1 and TRBJ2-1; D unclear. The CDR3 length is 13 residues. Per the germline V gene, CDR1 is SGHRS and CDR2 is YFSETQ. V shed 8 bases and J shed 4 bases, with 13 bases lying between them. CDR3: CASSLGSYNEQFF. As DNA, the CDR3 is TGCGCCAGTAGCCTGGGATCTTACAATGAGCAGTTCTTC. Full variable domain (rest looked up from reference TRBV5-1 and TRBJ2-1): KAGVTQTPRYLIKTRGQQVTLSCSPISGHRSVSWYQQTPGQGLQFLFEYFSETQRNKGNFPGRFSGRQFSNSRSEMNVSTLELGDSALYLCASSLGSYNEQFFGPGTRLTVL.

The V and J genes are TRBV18 and TRBJ1-2; D unclear. Germline-derived CDR1 and CDR2 are KGHSH and LQKENI. The CDR3 sequence is 14 residues long. V was trimmed by 2 bases and J by 0 bases, leaving 7 bases between them. The DNA for the CDR3 is TGTGCCAGCTCACCAGAAGCATCTAACTATGGCTACACCTTC. The encoded protein is CASSPEASNYGYTF.

This clone showed up just once. The rearrangement links TRBV19 to TRBJ2-3; TRBD1 or TRBD2 may be the D gene (5 bases each). This CDR3 comprises 14 residues. V was shortened by 3 bases and J by 0 bases, with 7 bases between the two germline ends. Germline-derived CDR1 and CDR2 are LNHDA and SQIVND (reference sequence). For the CDR3, the DNA is TGTGCCAGTAGTATCCGGGACAGCACAGATACGCAGTATTTT. It is translated as CASSIRDSTDTQYF.

This chain uses TRBV7-3 with TRBJ2-1; D might be TRBD2 (5 bases). The V end was cut by 1 base, the J end by 7 bases, with 5 bases between. This CDR3 comprises 12 residues. Germline assignment: CDR1 SGHTA and CDR2 FQGTGA. The CDR3, as DNA: TGTGCCAGCAGCTTAAGAGGGAATGAGCAGTTCTTC. This sequence encodes CASSLRGNEQFF.

V and J are TRBV6-5 and TRBJ1-6; perhaps TRBD1 as D (5 bases). The CDR3 loop spans 16 amino acids. Per germline, CDR1 MNHEY and CDR2 SVGAGI. Trimming removed 4 bases from V and 7 bases from J, with 17 bases in between. The CDR3 nucleotides read TGTGCCAGCAGTTCCCTATCAGGGCTGGGCAATTCACCCCTCCACTTT. Amino acid sequence: CASSSLSGLGNSPLHF.

The chain carries TRBV6-1 and TRBJ1-1, with TRBD1 as a possible D gene (5 bases). Per germline, CDR1 MNHNS and CDR2 SASEGT. The length of the CDR3 is 15 residues. V lost 1 base and J 2 bases, leaving 11 bases between the germline ends. The CDR3 DNA is TGTGCCAGCAGTGAAGTTAGGGACGGCAACACTGAAGCTTTCTTT. This codes for CASSEVRDGNTEAFF.

The DNA for the CDR3 is TGTGCCAGCAGGGCCCCGGGACGGAGTACCTACGAGCAGTACTTC. It yields the protein CASRAPGRSTYEQYF. V and J are TRBV6-5 and TRBJ2-7; either TRBD1 or TRBD2 may supply D (5 bases each). Trimming took off 6 bases at V and 2 bases at J, with 17 bases between the two ends. The CDR3 totals 15 residues. Germline CDR1 MNHEY, CDR2 SVGAGI.

The rearrangement uses TRBV5-1 and TRBJ1-1, with D perhaps TRBD1 (6 bases). V lost 2 bases to trimming and J lost 11 bases, with 16 bases between them. This CDR3 is 13 amino acids long. From germline, CDR1 is SGHRS and CDR2 YFSETQ. The DNA of the CDR3 is TGCGCCAGCAGCTTCCAAGGGGGAGGTGGGGCTTTCTTT. Protein: CASSFQGGGGAFF.

J is TRBJ2-5 and V is TRBV25-1; D could derive from TRBD1 or TRBD2 (6 bases each). With 6 bases removed from V and 0 bases from J, the gap between germline ends came to 8 bases. Germline CDR1 is MGHDK and CDR2 is SYGVNS. This CDR3 is built from 13 residues. The DNA for the CDR3 is TGTGCCAGCAGAGGGGGGAACCAAGAGACCCAGTACTTC. Translated: CASRGGNQETQYF. The variable domain in full, with the rest retrieved from reference TRBV25-1 and TRBJ2-5, is EADIYQTPRYLVIGTGKKITLECSQTMGHDKMYWYQQDPGMELHLIHYSYGVNSTEKGDLSSESTVSRIRTEHFPLTLESARPSHTSQYLCASRGGNQETQYFGPGTRLLVL.

Here the CDR3 reads CASSLLSRGIEAFF. CDR3 bases: TGTGCCAGCAGTTTACTATCCAGGGGTATTGAAGCTTTCTTT. The genes are TRBV28 and TRBJ1-1, with TRBD1 as a possible D gene (6 bases). The CDR3 covers 14 residues. V was cut by 2 bases and J by 7 bases, with 14 bases left in between. In germline, CDR1 is MDHEN, CDR2 SYDVKM.

The genes are TRBV11-2 and TRBJ2-6; D possibly corresponds to TRBD1 (5 bases). Germline-derived CDR1 and CDR2 are SGHAT and FQNNGV. V shed 1 base and J shed 2 bases, with 9 bases lying between them. There are 16 residues in the CDR3. In DNA form, the CDR3 reads TGTGCCAGCAGCTTAGTTTCCAGGGCTGGGGCCAACGTCCTGACTTTC. Its protein is CASSLVSRAGANVLTF.